These 10 T cell receptor beta chains share one sample of origin, sequenced in a study of control samples from healthy donors and cancer patients. Some clones are missing from TCRdb's copy, which holds only in-frame ones; the method was immunoSEQ multiplex PCR. In the table there are 150,000 to 200,000 clones, approximately 92% of which are singletons. What was sequenced was blood. These receptors originate from a woman aged 40 to 50 in good health.

This clone came up once. The V gene is TRBV6-1, the J gene TRBJ1-2; 7 bases line up with TRBD1. Looked up from germline, CDR1 is MNHNS and CDR2 is SASEGT. The ends lost 2 bases at V and 6 bases at J; junction bases unmatched: 3. The CDR3 is 13 amino acids. CDR3 bases: TGTGCCAGCAGTGAAAGGGGGCTGGATGGCTACACCTTC. Residues: CASSERGLDGYTF.

The chain has TRBV6-1 and TRBJ1-6, with no clear D. Germline V gene data show CDR1 as MNHNS and CDR2 as SASEGT. With 0 bases removed from V and 9 bases from J, the gap between germline ends came to 12 bases. This CDR3 has 15 amino acids. The CDR3 coding sequence is TGTGCCAGCAGTGAAGCTTGGCCAAATGCTTCACCCCTCCACTTT. Translating gives CASSEAWPNASPLHF.

This clone showed up many times. The chain employs TRBV11-3 and TRBJ1-1; D not resolved. V was cut by 1 base and J by 6 bases, with 12 bases left in between. Germline lookup yields CDR1 SGHNT and CDR2 YENEEA. The length of the CDR3 is 14 residues. The CDR3 DNA reads as TGTGCCAGCAGCTTAGTGGGGTCGAGCGCTGAAGCTTTCTTT. Translating gives CASSLVGSSAEAFF.

The chain combines TRBV15 with TRBJ1-2; the D gene is possibly TRBD1 (6 bases). The ends were cut back, 0 bases at V and 8 bases at J, with 10 bases in the middle. The V gene's germline CDR1 is LNHNV and CDR2 YYDKDF (reference sequence). There are 13 residues in the CDR3. The CDR3 DNA is TGTGCCACCAGCAGAGATGGGGGCGGGGGCTACACCTTC. Protein: CATSRDGGGGYTF. The complete variable domain, with remaining parts taken from reference TRBV15 and TRBJ1-2, reads DAMVIQNPRYQVTQFGKPVTLSCSQTLNHNVMYWYQQKSSQAPKLLFHYYDKDFNNEADTPDNFQSRRPNTSFCFLDIRSPGLGDTAMYLCATSRDGGGGYTFGSGTRLTVV.

This clone is a singleton in its sample. DNA for the CDR3: TGTGCCAGCAGATTGGAGGCTGGCCTTGGAAACACCATATATTTT. Its protein product is CASRLEAGLGNTIYF. The chain uses TRBV7-9 and TRBJ1-3, with unresolved D. There are 15 residues in the CDR3. Deletions cut 6 bases from V and 3 bases from J, with 15 bases between. The germline V gene has CDR1 SEHNR and CDR2 FQNEAQ (reference sequence).

The V and J genes are TRBV6-5 and TRBJ1-5; D unclear. The V end lost 7 bases, the J end lost 7 bases, and 14 bases lay between the germline ends. The CDR3 has 13 residues. The germline gives CDR1 MNHEY, CDR2 SVGAGI. The CDR3 sequence is CASMVEGGQPQHF. The CDR3 coding sequence is TGTGCCAGCATGGTGGAGGGCGGCCAGCCCCAGCATTTT.

V usage is TRBV18 and J usage is TRBJ1-2, with 11 bases identical to TRBD1. V trimming: 2 bases; J trimming: 7 bases; junction bases outside the gene matches: 6. Looked up from germline, CDR1 is KGHSH and CDR2 is LQKENI. The CDR3 extends over 15 amino acids. Written as DNA, the CDR3 is TGTGCCAGCTCACCAGACCGGACAGGGGGCGGTGGCTACACCTTC. Translation: CASSPDRTGGGGYTF.

In its sample, this clone was seen a few times. The rearrangement links TRBV19 to TRBJ2-7, with D possibly matching TRBD2 (6 bases). Germline values: CDR1 LNHDA, CDR2 SQIVND (reference sequence). This CDR3 region has 16 residues. Trimming pared 4 bases from V and 6 bases from J, leaving 22 bases between. CDR3 sequence (DNA): TGTGCCAGTAGTAACGGCCTCGGAGGGAGTCTGAGCGAGCAGTACTTC. As protein: CASSNGLGGSLSEQYF.

This chain links TRBV5-6 with TRBJ2-1; no clear D. Trimming left V 4 bases short and J 8 bases short, with 16 bases between. CDR1 is SGHDT, CDR2 YYEEEE, per germline. CDR3 length equals 14 residues. This CDR3 is CASSRLAQAYEQFF. CDR3 DNA sequence: TGTGCCAGCAGCAGATTAGCCCAGGCCTATGAGCAGTTCTTC.

The chain employs TRBV6-5 and TRBJ2-1; no reliable D call. Trimming removed 5 bases from V and 7 bases from J, with 12 bases in between. Germline CDR1 reads MNHEY; CDR2 reads SVGAGI. This CDR3 spans 13 amino acids. For the CDR3, the DNA is TGTGCCAGCAGTATGATAGTTTTGAATGAGCAGTTCTTC. Its translation: CASSMIVLNEQFF.